This entry lists 3 T cell receptor beta chains sequenced from one sample in a study of patients and donors after allogeneic stem cell transplantation. TCRdb re-called the RT-PCR reads with MiXCR, one entry per CDR3 protein. The sample contains more than 850,000 distinct CDR3 sequences, more than 15% of which appear only once. The source material was blood, either unsorted or a sorted T cell fraction (not recorded which). All receptors come from a human donor who was either an allogeneic HSCT recipient or a stem cell or donor lymphocyte infusion donor (not recorded which). It is not recorded whose cells these are; they may come from a transplant donor.

The DNA of the CDR3 is TGTGCCAGCATTACGCCCTTCGAGAACAACGAATACGAGCAGTACTTC. It specifies CASITPFENNEYEQYF. J is TRBJ2-7 and V is TRBV12-3 or TRBV12-4, with no clear D. The V end was cut by 7 bases, the J end by 4 bases, with 23 bases between. The CDR3 sequence is 16 residues long.

This clonotype appeared a few times. J is TRBJ2-6 and V is TRBV5-1, with a weak D call TRBD1 (6 bases). The CDR3 length is 19 residues. V lost 4 bases and J lost 0, with 20 bases in between. CDR1 and CDR2 from the germline V gene are SGHRS and YFSETQ. CDR3 sequence: CASSPEQGFTYSGANVLTF. The CDR3 DNA reads TGCGCCAGCAGCCCAGAACAGGGATTCACCTACTCTGGGGCCAACGTCCTGACTTTC.

This clonotype was found a few times. The gene calls are TRBV24-1 and TRBJ2-1; 10 bases match TRBD2. Germline assignment: CDR1 KGHDR and CDR2 SFDVKD. Unmatched junction bases numbered 6, after V lost 4 bases and J lost 4 bases. The CDR3 covers 16 residues. CDR3 in amino acids: CATSETTSGLYNEQFF. The CDR3 region has the DNA TGTGCCACCAGTGAGACGACTAGCGGGTTGTACAATGAGCAGTTCTTC.